This T cell receptor beta chain was observed in a study of T-cell memory formation after mild COVID-19. This CDR3 contains 13 residues. V lost 10 bases, J lost 8 bases, and 13 bases stayed unmatched. Per germline, CDR1 MDHEN and CDR2 SYDVKM. One entry per CDR3 protein results from TCRdb running MiXCR on the 5' RACE reads. The sample includes under 300,000 distinct CDR3 sequences, roughly 8.2% of them seen just once. The origin of this receptor is a man between 18 and 35 years old who had mild COVID-19 (a few samples of this study predate the infection). Cell type and time point are not known. The gene calls are TRBV28 and TRBJ1-1; 7 bases line up with TRBD1. The source material was PBMCs or a T cell subset sorted from them (not recorded which). CDR3 in amino acids: CAILIQQGQEAFF. The DNA of the CDR3 is TGTGCCATTCTCATTCAACAGGGACAGGAAGCTTTCTTT.